The entry that follows covers one T cell receptor beta chain sequence. Researchers used template switching to add UMIs featuring a 6-nucleotide sample barcode. TCRdb re-called the 5' RACE reads; one entry per CDR3 protein, DNA not given. The table lists about 140,000 distinct CDR3 sequences. This specimen comes from a study of monozygotic twins with inflammatory bowel disease. This CDR3 comprises 16 residues. The germline CDR1 and CDR2 sequences are PRHDT and FYEKMQ (reference sequence). The sequenced sample was blood. This sequence originates from a human donor with ulcerative colitis or Crohn's disease, or a healthy co-twin of an affected twin (not recorded which). The genes are TRBV13 and TRBJ2-3; the TRBD1 assignment by TCRdb is unverifiable without DNA. This chain's CDR3 is CASSQPTGGCTDTQYF.